This is a list of T cell receptor beta chains from one sample in a study of T cell responses to AZD1222 COVID-19 vaccine. Clones were read by immunoSEQ multiplex PCR, and TCRdb kept only the in-frame ones, dropping some. The data hold fewer than 150,000 clones, with 88% observed a single time. The material was peripheral blood, obtained 28 days after the second AZD1222 dose. These receptors all come from an adult who received the AZD1222 COVID-19 vaccine. Both conserved end residues are part of each CDR3. The D gene is left open where the match is weak. Clone size is stated in some rows and not others, as once, few, many or a class when expanded.

d_gene: TRBD1; j_gene: TRBJ2-1; v_gene: TRBV5-1; abundance: -; CDR3aa: CASSSGQAYNEQFF; CDR3nt: TGCGCCAGCAGCTCCGGACAGGCCTACAATGAGCAGTTCTTC
d_gene: -; j_gene: TRBJ1-4; v_gene: TRBV10-2; abundance: -; CDR3aa: CASSAQRNMGTNEKLFF; CDR3nt: TGCGCCAGCAGTGCTCAGAGGAACATGGGAACTAATGAAAAACTGTTTTTT
d_gene: TRBD1; j_gene: TRBJ1-2; v_gene: TRBV7-6; abundance: -; CDR3aa: CASSLEQGANYGYTF; CDR3nt: TGTGCCAGCAGCTTAGAACAGGGGGCTAACTATGGCTACACCTTC
d_gene: TRBD2; j_gene: TRBJ2-7; v_gene: TRBV27; abundance: -; CDR3aa: CASGGAGVSYEQYF; CDR3nt: TGTGCCTCCGGGGGTGCGGGAGTCTCCTACGAGCAGTACTTC
d_gene: -; j_gene: TRBJ2-7; v_gene: TRBV30; abundance: -; CDR3aa: CAWSKVTWEQYF; CDR3nt: TGTGCCTGGAGTAAGGTGACCTGGGAGCAGTACTTC
d_gene: -; j_gene: TRBJ1-2; v_gene: TRBV29-1; abundance: once; CDR3aa: CSVDRNYGYTF; CDR3nt: TGCAGCGTTGACAGGAACTATGGCTACACCTTC
d_gene: TRBD2; j_gene: TRBJ2-3; v_gene: TRBV15; abundance: -; CDR3aa: CATSSRLFLAGGSDTQYF; CDR3nt: TGTGCCACCAGCTCCCGACTATTCTTAGCGGGGGGCTCAGATACGCAGTATTTT
d_gene: -; j_gene: TRBJ2-1; v_gene: TRBV6-6; abundance: -; CDR3aa: CASSYRQASSYNEQFF; CDR3nt: TGTGCCAGCAGTTACCGACAGGCGAGCTCCTACAATGAGCAGTTCTTC
d_gene: -; j_gene: TRBJ1-5; v_gene: TRBV6-5; abundance: once; CDR3aa: CASSPGAGQQPQHF; CDR3nt: TGTGCCAGCAGCCCAGGGGCGGGACAACAGCCCCAGCATTTT
d_gene: TRBD2; j_gene: TRBJ2-1; v_gene: TRBV19; abundance: few; CDR3aa: CASRIRTSGRAGNEQFF; CDR3nt: TGTGCCAGTAGAATAAGGACTAGCGGGAGGGCCGGCAATGAGCAGTTCTTC
d_gene: -; j_gene: TRBJ1-3; v_gene: TRBV3-1/TRBV3-2; abundance: -; CDR3aa: CASSPGAFGGNTIYF; CDR3nt: TGTGCCAGCAGCCCTGGGGCCTTCGGGGGAAACACCATATATTTT
d_gene: -; j_gene: TRBJ2-5; v_gene: TRBV29-1; abundance: -; CDR3aa: CSGAQETQYF; CDR3nt: TGCAGCGGGGCACAAGAGACCCAGTACTTC
d_gene: -; j_gene: TRBJ2-7; v_gene: TRBV19; abundance: -; CDR3aa: CASSTWVSYEQYF; CDR3nt: TGTGCCAGTAGTACGTGGGTCTCCTACGAGCAGTACTTC
d_gene: -; j_gene: TRBJ1-1; v_gene: TRBV27; abundance: -; CDR3aa: CASSLWGPNTEAFF; CDR3nt: TGTGCCAGCAGTTTATGGGGACCGAACACTGAAGCTTTCTTT
d_gene: TRBD1; j_gene: TRBJ2-7; v_gene: TRBV11-2; abundance: -; CDR3aa: CASSYRDRVREQYF; CDR3nt: TGTGCCAGCAGCTACCGGGACAGGGTACGTGAGCAGTACTTC
d_gene: TRBD1; j_gene: TRBJ2-7; v_gene: TRBV19; abundance: -; CDR3aa: CASSIGQGDEQYF; CDR3nt: TGTGCCAGTAGTATCGGACAGGGGGACGAGCAGTACTTC
d_gene: -; j_gene: TRBJ2-5; v_gene: TRBV2; abundance: -; CDR3aa: CASTRQQEIGTETQYF; CDR3nt: TGTGCCAGCACCAGGCAGCAAGAGATAGGGACGGAGACCCAGTACTTC
d_gene: -; j_gene: TRBJ2-5; v_gene: TRBV5-5; abundance: -; CDR3aa: CASSSVTYQETQYF; CDR3nt: TGTGCCAGCAGCTCAGTTACGTACCAAGAGACCCAGTACTTC
d_gene: -; j_gene: TRBJ2-3; v_gene: TRBV6-5; abundance: -; CDR3aa: CASSYPEADTQYF; CDR3nt: TGTGCCAGCAGTTACCCAGAGGCAGATACGCAGTATTTT
d_gene: -; j_gene: TRBJ1-1; v_gene: TRBV12-3/TRBV12-4; abundance: -; CDR3aa: CASSSGGTEAFF; CDR3nt: TGTGCCAGCAGTTCCGGGGGCACTGAAGCTTTCTTT
d_gene: -; j_gene: TRBJ1-1; v_gene: TRBV10-2; abundance: once; CDR3aa: CASKRGEDTEAFF; CDR3nt: TGCGCCAGCAAGCGGGGAGAGGACACTGAAGCTTTCTTT
d_gene: -; j_gene: TRBJ1-5; v_gene: TRBV11-2; abundance: -; CDR3aa: CASSLVIGACQPQHF; CDR3nt: TGTGCCAGCAGCTTAGTTATAGGGGCATGTCAGCCCCAGCATTTT
d_gene: -; j_gene: TRBJ1-5; v_gene: TRBV5-4; abundance: -; CDR3aa: CASSLGGRLNQPQHF; CDR3nt: TGTGCCAGCAGCTTGGGGGGACGGCTTAATCAGCCCCAGCATTTT
d_gene: TRBD2; j_gene: TRBJ2-7; v_gene: TRBV6-5; abundance: -; CDR3aa: CASSYKASGGYEQYF; CDR3nt: TGTGCCAGCAGTTACAAGGCTAGCGGGGGCTACGAGCAGTACTTC
d_gene: TRBD1; j_gene: TRBJ1-2; v_gene: TRBV7-2; abundance: -; CDR3aa: CASSSGQGDYGYTF; CDR3nt: TGTGCCAGCAGCTCCGGACAGGGGGACTATGGCTACACCTTC
d_gene: -; j_gene: TRBJ2-7; v_gene: TRBV18; abundance: once; CDR3aa: CASSDSAYEQYF; CDR3nt: TGTGCCAGCTCGGATAGCGCTTACGAGCAGTACTTC
d_gene: TRBD1; j_gene: TRBJ1-4; v_gene: TRBV7-9; abundance: -; CDR3aa: CASSTGQGTDEKLFF; CDR3nt: TGTGCCAGCAGCACAGGACAGGGTACGGACGAAAAACTGTTTTTT
d_gene: -; j_gene: TRBJ2-7; v_gene: TRBV2; abundance: -; CDR3aa: CASSPGLTGYEQYF; CDR3nt: TGTGCCAGCAGTCCGGGACTGACTGGTTACGAGCAGTACTTC
d_gene: TRBD1; j_gene: TRBJ1-2; v_gene: TRBV7-9; abundance: -; CDR3aa: CASSDGTGGDYTF; CDR3nt: TGTGCCAGCAGCGACGGGACAGGGGGTGACTACACCTTC
d_gene: -; j_gene: TRBJ2-1; v_gene: TRBV20-1; abundance: -; CDR3aa: CSASSGSSVYNEQFF; CDR3nt: TGCAGTGCTAGTTCGGGGAGTTCAGTATACAATGAGCAGTTCTTC
d_gene: TRBD1; j_gene: TRBJ1-1; v_gene: TRBV5-1; abundance: -; CDR3aa: CASSAGQGAEAFF; CDR3nt: TGCGCCAGCAGCGCGGGACAGGGGGCTGAAGCTTTCTTT
d_gene: -; j_gene: TRBJ1-2; v_gene: TRBV6-5; abundance: -; CDR3aa: CASSYTYFQGYYGYTF; CDR3nt: TGTGCCAGCAGTTACACCTACTTTCAGGGGTACTATGGCTACACCTTC
d_gene: -; j_gene: TRBJ1-1; v_gene: TRBV5-1; abundance: -; CDR3aa: CASSLVGRNTEAFF; CDR3nt: TGCGCCAGCAGCTTGGTGGGGAGGAACACTGAAGCTTTCTTT
d_gene: -; j_gene: TRBJ2-7; v_gene: TRBV27; abundance: -; CDR3aa: CASSLLAAGGNYEQYF; CDR3nt: TGTGCCAGCAGTTTATTGGCGGCCGGGGGAAACTACGAGCAGTACTTC
d_gene: -; j_gene: TRBJ2-1; v_gene: TRBV29-1; abundance: once; CDR3aa: CSVDGGVYNEQFF; CDR3nt: TGCAGCGTTGATGGGGGAGTATACAATGAGCAGTTCTTC
d_gene: -; j_gene: TRBJ1-5; v_gene: TRBV19; abundance: -; CDR3aa: CASSILQGVGNQPQHF; CDR3nt: TGTGCCAGTAGTATCTTACAGGGAGTAGGCAATCAGCCCCAGCATTTT
d_gene: TRBD1; j_gene: TRBJ2-2; v_gene: TRBV5-1; abundance: -; CDR3aa: CASSKTGKNTGELFF; CDR3nt: TGCGCCAGCAGCAAGACAGGGAAGAACACCGGGGAGCTGTTTTTT
d_gene: -; j_gene: TRBJ1-4; v_gene: TRBV6-2/TRBV6-3; abundance: -; CDR3aa: CASSQVRMVEKLFF; CDR3nt: TGTGCCAGCAGCCAGGTTCGGATGGTTGAAAAACTGTTTTTT
d_gene: -; j_gene: TRBJ1-3; v_gene: TRBV6-5; abundance: few; CDR3aa: CASLPALGNTIYF; CDR3nt: TGTGCCAGCCTTCCGGCCCTGGGAAACACCATATATTTT
d_gene: -; j_gene: TRBJ1-2; v_gene: TRBV5-1; abundance: -; CDR3aa: CASSLESTSGGYGYTF; CDR3nt: TGCGCCAGCAGCTTGGAATCGACCAGTGGGGGCTATGGCTACACCTTC
d_gene: -; j_gene: TRBJ2-7; v_gene: TRBV25-1; abundance: -; CDR3aa: CASSAPTDYEQYF; CDR3nt: TGTGCCAGCAGTGCACCGACGGATTACGAGCAGTACTTC
d_gene: TRBD1; j_gene: TRBJ2-7; v_gene: TRBV18; abundance: -; CDR3aa: CASSRPGQGAYEQYF; CDR3nt: TGTGCCAGCTCACGTCCGGGACAGGGGGCCTACGAGCAGTACTTC
d_gene: TRBD2; j_gene: TRBJ2-7; v_gene: TRBV7-2; abundance: -; CDR3aa: CASSLEAGVPGYF; CDR3nt: TGTGCCAGCAGCTTAGAAGCGGGGGTGCCCGGGTACTTC
d_gene: -; j_gene: TRBJ2-7; v_gene: TRBV6-2/TRBV6-3; abundance: -; CDR3aa: CASSSPFLLDILSYEQYF; CDR3nt: TGTGCCAGCAGTTCTCCTTTCCTCTTGGACATCCTATCTTACGAGCAGTACTTC
d_gene: -; j_gene: TRBJ1-1; v_gene: TRBV6-5; abundance: -; CDR3aa: CASSRQPGNTEAFF; CDR3nt: TGTGCCAGCAGTCGACAGCCCGGGAACACTGAAGCTTTCTTT
d_gene: -; j_gene: TRBJ2-7; v_gene: TRBV2; abundance: -; CDR3aa: CASRDGTPIYEQYF; CDR3nt: TGTGCCAGCAGGGACGGGACGCCCATCTACGAGCAGTACTTC
d_gene: -; j_gene: TRBJ1-1; v_gene: TRBV19; abundance: -; CDR3aa: CASSIPGGLGEAFF; CDR3nt: TGTGCCAGTAGTATTCCGGGCGGGCTTGGTGAAGCTTTCTTT
d_gene: TRBD2; j_gene: TRBJ2-1; v_gene: TRBV14; abundance: -; CDR3aa: CASSQVPSGVFSYNEQFF; CDR3nt: TGTGCCAGCAGCCAAGTACCTAGCGGGGTTTTCTCCTACAATGAGCAGTTCTTC
d_gene: TRBD2; j_gene: TRBJ2-1; v_gene: TRBV28; abundance: -; CDR3aa: CASSSPGTSSYNEQFF; CDR3nt: TGTGCCAGCAGTTCACCAGGGACTAGCTCCTACAATGAGCAGTTCTTC
d_gene: TRBD2; j_gene: TRBJ2-1; v_gene: TRBV11-2; abundance: -; CDR3aa: CASSLIAGGTGNEQFF; CDR3nt: TGTGCCAGCAGCTTGATAGCGGGGGGTACGGGCAATGAGCAGTTCTTC
d_gene: TRBD1; j_gene: TRBJ1-5; v_gene: TRBV6-1; abundance: -; CDR3aa: CASSEGRGLNQPQHF; CDR3nt: TGTGCCAGCAGTGAGGGCAGGGGGCTGAATCAGCCCCAGCATTTT
d_gene: -; j_gene: TRBJ2-7; v_gene: TRBV1; abundance: few; CDR3aa: CTSSQGGRVILLASNPNYYEQYF; CDR3nt: TGCACCAGCAGCCAAGGGGGCAGGGTGATCCTATTAGCCTCCAATCCAAATTACTACGAGCAGTACTTC
d_gene: TRBD1; j_gene: TRBJ2-2; v_gene: TRBV4-2; abundance: few; CDR3aa: CARRQDRGGLSGELFF; CDR3nt: TGTGCCCGCCGCCAAGACAGGGGGGGGTTGTCCGGGGAGCTGTTTTTT
d_gene: -; j_gene: TRBJ2-3; v_gene: TRBV7-9; abundance: -; CDR3aa: CASSSDVDTQYF; CDR3nt: TGTGCCAGCAGCTCCGACGTAGATACGCAGTATTTT
d_gene: TRBD1; j_gene: TRBJ1-1; v_gene: TRBV11-3; abundance: -; CDR3aa: CASSLQGAPEAFF; CDR3nt: TGTGCCAGCAGCTTACAGGGGGCTCCTGAAGCTTTCTTT
d_gene: TRBD1; j_gene: TRBJ1-2; v_gene: TRBV5-4; abundance: few; CDR3aa: CASAPGQGHYGYTF; CDR3nt: TGTGCCAGCGCACCGGGACAGGGACACTATGGCTACACCTTC